Here is one TCR beta chain with its context. A much larger clone differs by one base, so this may be a read error. This sample was taken from a study of blood T cells in healthy people across ages. Primed by a sample-barcoded 5' primer and a J-beta primer mix, a second PCR proceeded for 7 to 11 cycles. TCRdb fed the 5' RACE reads into MiXCR, producing one record per CDR3 protein. The repertoire holds around 2 million distinct CDR3 sequences, with about two fifths as singletons. Sample: blood. The receptor was derived from a human donor in good health.

CDR3 nucleotides: TGCAGTGCTAGGAAGACAGGGAGAAGCTCCTACAATGAGCAGTACTTC. Residues: CSARKTGRSSYNEQYF. The chain is built from TRBV20-1 and TRBJ2-5; 7 nucleotides line up with TRBD1. The CDR3 is 16 amino acids. V lost 3 bases to trimming and J lost 11 bases; unmatched junction nucleotides: 21. CDR1 DFQATT and CDR2 SNEGSKA come from the germline V gene (reference sequence).